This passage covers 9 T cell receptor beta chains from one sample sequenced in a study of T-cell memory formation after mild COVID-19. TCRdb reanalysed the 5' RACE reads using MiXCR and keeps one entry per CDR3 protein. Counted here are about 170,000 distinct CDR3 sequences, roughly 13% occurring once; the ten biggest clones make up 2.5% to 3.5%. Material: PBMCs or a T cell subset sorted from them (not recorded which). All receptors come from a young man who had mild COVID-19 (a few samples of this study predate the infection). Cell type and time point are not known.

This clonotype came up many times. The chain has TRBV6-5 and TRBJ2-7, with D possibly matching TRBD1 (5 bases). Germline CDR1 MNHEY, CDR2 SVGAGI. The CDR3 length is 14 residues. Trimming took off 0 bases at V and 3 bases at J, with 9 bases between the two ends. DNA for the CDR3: TGTGCCAGCAGTTACTCGCAGGGTTTCTACGAGCAGTACTTC. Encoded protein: CASSYSQGFYEQYF.

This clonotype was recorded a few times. DNA for the CDR3: TGTGCCACCGGCCACAGGGGGCACATTCAGTACTTC. It is translated as CATGHRGHIQYF. The chain carries TRBV28 and TRBJ2-4, with TRBD1 identical over 9 bases. The germline V gene encodes CDR1 MDHEN and CDR2 SYDVKM. With 10 bases clipped from V and 8 bases from J, the junction kept 6 bases outside the gene matches. This CDR3 spans 12 amino acids.

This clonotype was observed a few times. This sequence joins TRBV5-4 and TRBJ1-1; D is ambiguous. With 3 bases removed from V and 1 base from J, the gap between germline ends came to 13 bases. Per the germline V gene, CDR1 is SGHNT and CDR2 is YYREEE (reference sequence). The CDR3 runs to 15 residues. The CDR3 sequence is CASSSPWAENTEAFF. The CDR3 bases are TGTGCCAGCAGCTCTCCCTGGGCTGAGAACACTGAAGCTTTCTTT.

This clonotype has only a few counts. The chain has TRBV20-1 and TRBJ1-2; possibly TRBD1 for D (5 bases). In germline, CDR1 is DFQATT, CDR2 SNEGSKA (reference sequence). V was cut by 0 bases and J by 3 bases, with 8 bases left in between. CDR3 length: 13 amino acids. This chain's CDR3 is CSARDTGDYGYTF. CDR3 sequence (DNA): TGCAGTGCTAGAGATACGGGGGACTATGGCTACACCTTC.

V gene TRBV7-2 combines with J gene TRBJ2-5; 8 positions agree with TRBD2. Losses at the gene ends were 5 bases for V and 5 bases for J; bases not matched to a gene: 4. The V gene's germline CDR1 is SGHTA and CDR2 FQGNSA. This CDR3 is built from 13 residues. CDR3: CASSRSGVETQYF. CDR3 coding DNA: TGTGCCAGCAGCCGTAGCGGGGTGGAGACCCAGTACTTC.

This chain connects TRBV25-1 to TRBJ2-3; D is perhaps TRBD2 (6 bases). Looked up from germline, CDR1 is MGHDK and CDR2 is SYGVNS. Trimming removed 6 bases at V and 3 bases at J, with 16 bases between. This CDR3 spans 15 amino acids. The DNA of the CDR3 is TGTGCCAGCAGCCGAGCTGGGGCGGGGACAGATACGCAGTATTTT. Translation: CASSRAGAGTDTQYF. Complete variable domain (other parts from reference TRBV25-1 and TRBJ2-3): EADIYQTPRYLVIGTGKKITLECSQTMGHDKMYWYQQDPGMELHLIHYSYGVNSTEKGDLSSESTVSRIRTEHFPLTLESARPSHTSQYLCASSRAGAGTDTQYFGPGTRLTVL.

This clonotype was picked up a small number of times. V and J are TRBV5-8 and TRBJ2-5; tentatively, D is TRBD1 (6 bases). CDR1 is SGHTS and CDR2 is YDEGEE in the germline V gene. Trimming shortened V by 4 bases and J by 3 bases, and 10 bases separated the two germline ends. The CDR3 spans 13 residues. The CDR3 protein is CASSRRTEETQYF. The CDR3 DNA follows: TGTGCCAGCAGCCGACGGACAGAAGAGACCCAGTACTTC.

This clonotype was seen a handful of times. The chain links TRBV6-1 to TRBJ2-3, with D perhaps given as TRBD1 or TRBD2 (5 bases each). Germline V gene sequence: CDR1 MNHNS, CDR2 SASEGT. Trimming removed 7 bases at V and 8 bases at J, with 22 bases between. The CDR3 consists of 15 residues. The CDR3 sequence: CASIPDWAGTGTQYF. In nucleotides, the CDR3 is TGTGCCAGCATTCCGGACTGGGCAGGGACGGGTACGCAGTATTTT.

The CDR3 DNA reads as TGTGCCAGCAGACTAGCGGGGAACACAGATACGCAGTATTTT. The encoded protein is CASRLAGNTDTQYF. The chain recombines TRBV12-3 or TRBV12-4 with TRBJ2-3, with 10 bases fitting TRBD2. The CDR3 totals 14 residues. V was clipped by 6 bases and J by 2 bases; unmatched bases: 2.